This T cell receptor (beta chain) stems from a study of spatial heterogeneity in lung cancer (dated by TCRdb to the late 2010s). Turning to the overall study: More beta-chain than alpha-chain transcripts were consistently detected, likely reflecting higher beta-chain transcript abundance. In the raw uncorrected reads, each unique combination of TCR and UMI appeared more than ten times on average. In non-small cell lung cancer, the study quantitatively compared TCR alpha and beta repertoires across several tumor regions, matched nontumor lung, and blood. Nonsynonymous mutation counts, determined by whole-exome sequencing of tumor tissue, were related to features of the TCR repertoire. Both alpha and beta chains were TCR-sequenced in a few hundred tumor regions, roughly 70 matched nontumor lung samples and roughly 50 PBMC samples obtained at surgery.

The cysteine opens and the phenylalanine closes a CDR3 of 15 amino acids. CDR3 DNA only is kept here, 45 bases in frame from base 1. Trimming at the junction amounts to 1 base on V and 4 bases on J, and the germline ends lie 13 bases apart. The CDR1 and CDR2 encoded by the germline V gene (reference sequence) are LGHDT and YNNKEL. As to this clonotype: It has no known antigen specificity. Base qualities were left out, and no much larger clone turns up one base away.

Libraries came from 5' RACE. The instrument was a NextSeq 500. To allow correction of PCR and sequencing errors, the TCR library protocol tagged every TCR cDNA molecule with a unique molecular identifier. Processing in the source paper ran as follows. TCR identification, UMI-based error correction and CDR3 extraction were performed with Decombinator tools. Expanded TCRs were defined as those above a frequency of 2 per 1,000, corresponding to the top 1% of the tumor frequency distribution. Renyi diversity was computed with the R vegan package after each repertoire had been subsampled 100 times to 5,000 TCRs. CDR3 similarity networks were constructed using string-kernel similarity of amino acid triplets, with links drawn between CDR3s whose pairwise similarity was above 0.82. TCRdb redid the processing of the public reads, applying fastp at Q25 and MiXCR, and retained in-frame beta chains. Each entry merges the rows of one CDR3 protein and shows their most common DNA and genes. The V and J calls were not made by the authors but by TCRdb's processing. This sample comprises 40,000 to 55,000 distinct CDR3 sequences, roughly 13% of them detected only once. The ten largest clones take up around 56% of the sample.

The study at large found these results: Ubiquitous expanded tumor TCRs were found in blood more often at tumor resection than at routine follow-up. Confirming at a functional level the hypothesis that regional TCRs recognize regional mutations was considered to require additional single-cell paired TCR alpha and beta sequencing.

Explained via the paper, the time point label denotes: sample taken at primary tumor resection. Donors were some 67 patients with early-stage, untreated non-small cell lung cancer from the lung TRACERx cohort. For TCR sequencing, whole RNA was extracted from tumor and nontumor lung tissue, or from cryopreserved PBMC samples, and no cell sorting was done. Only patients with enough RNA available from two or more tumor regions were chosen for TCR sequencing. Recombination connected TRBV3-1 to TRBJ1-1; the D gene cannot be resolved reliably. The sample was PBMCs, taken at surgery. This receptor was identified in a male donor with early-stage non-small cell lung cancer. Here is the DNA: TGTGCCAGCAGCCAAGGCGGGAACTGGGTCACTGAAGCTTTCTTT. It is translated as CASSQGGNWVTEAFF.